Below, 17 T cell receptor beta chains from the same sample are listed, as sequenced in a study of regulatory T cells in long-lasting Graves disease. Relying on iRepertoire HTBI primers and Arm-PCR of CDR3 regions, the team built TCR beta libraries. TCRdb re-called the multiplex PCR reads with MiXCR, one entry per CDR3 protein. The data contain approximately 480,000 distinct CDR3 sequences, about 17% of them singletons. Time point noted: newly diagnosed GD, antithyroid drugs for less than 3 months. There was RNA extracted from PBMCs, and the TCR library was made from it. These sequences were also reported in another study, on T cells in Graves' hyperthyroidism and ophthalmopathy.

This material consisted of peripheral blood mononuclear cells (PBMCs), taken at new diagnosis, from a patient treated with antithyroid drugs. These receptors were obtained from a man aged 35 to 55 with Graves disease.

A few counts support this clonotype. The J gene is TRBJ1-2, the V gene TRBV6-1; TRBD1 is a possible D gene (5 bases). The CDR3 is made up of 13 amino acids. V lost 6 bases and J 4 bases, leaving 12 bases between the germline ends. Germline assignment: CDR1 MNHNS and CDR2 SASEGT. The CDR3 sequence: CASRPIGTYGYTF. Here the CDR3 DNA reads TGTGCCAGCAGACCCATAGGGACCTATGGCTACACCTTC.

This clonotype was seen at least ten times. In DNA, the CDR3 is TGTGCCAGCAGTGAAACACTAGCGGACCTTTACAATGAGCAGTTCTTC. Protein product: CASSETLADLYNEQFF. This chain joins TRBV13 and TRBJ2-1, with 8 positions matching TRBD2. V lost 6 bases and J lost 4; bases outside the gene matches: 11. The CDR3 covers 16 residues. Germline-derived CDR1 and CDR2 are PRHDT and FYEKMQ (reference sequence).

This clonotype occurred a few times. This chain connects TRBV9 to TRBJ1-4; possible D gene TRBD1, 6 bases. Trimming pared 3 bases from V and 1 base from J, leaving 22 bases between. Per the germline V gene, CDR1 is SGDLS and CDR2 is YYNGEE. The CDR3 spans 19 residues. CDR3 in amino acids: CASSALQGSKEGTNEKLFF. CDR3 bases: TGTGCCAGCAGCGCGCTACAGGGCAGCAAAGAAGGAACTAATGAAAAACTGTTTTTT. The complete variable domain, with remaining parts taken from reference TRBV9 and TRBJ1-4, reads DSGVTQTPKHLITATGQRVTLRCSPRSGDLSVYWYQQSLDQGLQFLIQYYNGEERAKGNILERFSAQQFPDLHSELNLSSLELGDSALYFCASSALQGSKEGTNEKLFFGSGTQLSVL.

This clonotype has only a few counts. The chain recombines TRBV20-1 with TRBJ1-6; D is unclear. The CDR3 totals 10 residues. In germline, CDR1 is DFQATT, CDR2 SNEGSKA (reference sequence). CDR3 amino acids: CTGDGSPLHF. CDR3 in DNA: TGCACCGGCGATGGCTCACCCCTCCACTTT.

This clonotype has a count of ten or more. The chain carries TRBV24-1 and TRBJ2-7; possible D gene TRBD1, 7 bases. V lost 4 bases to trimming and J lost 4 bases, with 16 bases between them. The CDR3 is made up of 15 amino acids. Germline-derived CDR1 and CDR2 are KGHDR and SFDVKD. CDR3 sequence reads: CATSDRSGGTYEQYF. CDR3 bases: TGTGCCACCAGTGACCGCTCAGGGGGGACGTACGAGCAGTACTTC.

The J gene is TRBJ2-2, the V gene TRBV14, with D perhaps given as TRBD1 or TRBD2 (6 bases each). There are 17 residues in the CDR3. V lost 4 bases, J lost 5 bases, and 20 bases lay in between. The germline gives CDR1 SGHDN, CDR2 FVKESK. CDR3 coding DNA: TGTGCCAGCAGCCCGACCGTAAGGGGGGCGAGGACCGGGGAGCTGTTTTTT. Its protein product is CASSPTVRGARTGELFF.

This clonotype appeared many times. CDR3 region: CSASQDRGRGTGELFF. The CDR3 DNA is TGCAGTGCTAGCCAGGACAGGGGGCGCGGAACCGGGGAGCTGTTTTTT. The chain has TRBV20-1 and TRBJ2-2, with 11 bases that match TRBD1. Germline V CDR1 and CDR2: DFQATT, SNEGSKA (reference sequence). The length of the CDR3 is 16 residues. J was trimmed by 5 bases and V by 3 bases; bases with no gene match: 8.

The table lists this clonotype with many counts. The rearrangement links TRBV27 to TRBJ2-7; possible D gene TRBD2, 5 bases. Germline V gives CDR1 MNHEY, CDR2 SMNVEV (reference sequence). Between the trimmed V and J ends, which lost 5 bases and 7 bases, there was a span of 12 bases. The CDR3 extends over 12 amino acids. CDR3 sequence reads: CASSLPGSEQYF. The CDR3 DNA reads TGTGCCAGCAGTCTTCCGGGAAGTGAGCAGTACTTC.

This clonotype was counted ten times or more. The chain uses TRBV7-8 and TRBJ2-5; 9 bases line up with TRBD2. Germline CDR1 and CDR2: SGHVS and FQNEAQ. This CDR3 contains 16 residues. J was trimmed by 6 bases and V by 5 bases; bases with no gene match: 13. DNA of the CDR3: TGTGCCAGCAGCCCCCGTTTCGCGGGAGGGCAAAAGACCCAGTACTTC. It specifies CASSPRFAGGQKTQYF. Full variable domain (remainder filled in from reference TRBV7-8 and TRBJ2-5): GAGVSQSPRYKVAKRGQDVALRCDPISGHVSLFWYQQALGQGPEFLTYFQNEAQLDKSGLPSDRFFAERPEGSVSTLKIQRTQQEDSAVYLCASSPRFAGGQKTQYFGPGTRLLVL.

The chain has TRBV12-3 or TRBV12-4 and TRBJ2-5, with D perhaps assigned TRBD1 or TRBD2 (5 bases each). The CDR3 runs to 13 residues. Trimming cost V 6 bases and J 4 bases, with 12 bases left between them. CDR3 DNA sequence: TGTGCCAGCAGAGTACGGGGCGCAGAGACCCAGTACTTC. Translating gives CASRVRGAETQYF.

This rearrangement joins TRBV4-1 to TRBJ1-1; D ambiguous. The V gene's germline CDR1 is MGHRA and CDR2 YSYEKL. Between the trimmed V and J ends, which lost 6 bases and 0 bases, there was a span of 8 bases. The CDR3 is made up of 13 amino acids. The CDR3 region is CASSYTLNTEAFF. CDR3 nucleotide sequence: TGCGCCAGCAGTTATACATTGAACACTGAAGCTTTCTTT.

This clonotype has a count of ten or more. The chain carries TRBV5-1 and TRBJ2-7; 8 bases fit TRBD1. The CDR3 has 16 residues. V gave up 4 bases and J gave up 2 bases; unmatched junction bases: 11. Germline V gene data show CDR1 as SGHRS and CDR2 as YFSETQ. Here the CDR3 DNA reads TGCGCCAGCAGCAGGCTCCGGGACAGGTCGACCTACGAGCAGTACTTC. Translating it yields CASSRLRDRSTYEQYF.

A note on this clonotype: This may arise from a read error, as a much more abundant clone is one base away. The genes are TRBV7-2 and TRBJ2-7; maybe TRBD2 (5 bases). Germline V gene sequence: CDR1 SGHTA, CDR2 FQGNSA. The CDR3 extends over 15 amino acids. The CDR3 DNA reads TGTGCCAGCAACTTAGCCTCGGGATCCACCTACGAGCAGTACTTC. Protein sequence: CASNLASGSTYEQYF.

The chain uses TRBV12-3 or TRBV12-4 and TRBJ1-1, with D unclear. The V gene lost 8 bases and the J gene lost 1 base, with 11 bases spanning the gap. The CDR3 has 13 amino acids. Written as DNA, the CDR3 is TGTGCCAGCGGCAGACGGGAGAACACTGAAGCTTTCTTT. Its protein product is CASGRRENTEAFF.

This clonotype occurred many times. The V gene is TRBV5-6, the J gene TRBJ1-1; a weak D match, TRBD1 (5 bases). The germline gives CDR1 SGHDT, CDR2 YYEEEE. V lost 0 bases and J lost 11, with 14 bases in between. This CDR3 spans 13 amino acids. CDR3 sequence reads: CASSLGRQGSAFF. The CDR3 DNA reads TGTGCCAGCAGCTTGGGACGTCAGGGAAGTGCTTTCTTT.

The chain is built from TRBV20-1 and TRBJ2-1; 7 positions match TRBD2. The germline V gene has CDR1 DFQATT and CDR2 SNEGSKA (reference sequence). V lost 6 bases and J lost 9; bases outside the gene matches: 17. The CDR3 sequence is 15 residues long. CDR3 region: CSAKKEAGRESEQFF. CDR3 DNA: TGCAGTGCCAAAAAGGAAGCGGGACGGGAAAGTGAGCAGTTCTTC.

This clonotype was found many times. This rearrangement joins TRBV7-9 to TRBJ2-7; weak D call: TRBD1 (6 bases). CDR1 is SEHNR, CDR2 FQNEAQ, per germline (reference sequence). The length of the CDR3 is 14 residues. Trimming removed 9 bases at V and 5 bases at J, with 20 bases between. The CDR3 loop reads CASAALTGKNEQYF. As DNA, the CDR3 is TGTGCCAGTGCTGCGCTAACAGGGAAGAACGAGCAGTACTTC.